This note documents a single T cell receptor beta chain sequence. Its target is not known. Some clones are missing from TCRdb's copy, which holds only in-frame ones; the method was immunoSEQ multiplex PCR. The top ten clones hold approximately 0.11% of a sample with 80,000 to 100,000 clones, under 90% of them seen once. This record comes from a study of graft-versus-host responses after intestinal transplantation. The study's findings and limits: Graft-donor T cell macrochimerism in patients accompanied high graft-versus-host to host-versus-graft clonal ratios in allografts.

The CDR3 consists of 15 residues. Trimming removed 0 bases from V and 6 bases from J; junction bases left unmatched: 4. Germline V gives CDR1 WNHNN, CDR2 SYGVQD (reference sequence). The origin of this receptor is a human donor who received an intestinal transplant. The sample in question was unstimulated CD4+ T cells sorted from spleen or lymph node cells, obtained before intestinal transplant. V gene TRBV10-1 combines with J gene TRBJ2-3; TRBD1 matches 9 bases. CDR3 in DNA: TGCGCCAGCAGTGAGTCGGACAGGGGTAGGGATACGCAGTATTTT. It translates to CASSESDRGRDTQYF.